Listed here are 12 T cell receptor beta chains from one sample, sequenced in a study of blood T cell repertoires in COVID-19. TCRdb keeps only in-frame clones here, not all; method: immunoSEQ multiplex PCR. Of some 250,000 clones listed, just under 85% are singletons. Material: peripheral blood. These receptors were collected from a woman older than 75 with acute or convalescent COVID-19.

The J gene is TRBJ2-5, the V gene TRBV30, with TRBD1 identical over 9 bases. Trimming at V came to 8 bases and at J to 6 bases, leaving 13 bases not matched to a gene. CDR1 and CDR2 from the germline V gene are GTSNPN and SVGIG (reference sequence). The CDR3 sequence is 14 residues long. The CDR3 spells CAGSTGGPTKTQYF. The CDR3 DNA reads TGTGCCGGGTCGACAGGGGGGCCCACGAAGACCCAGTACTTC. Using reference TRBV30 and TRBJ2-5 for the parts outside the CDR3, the full variable domain is SQTIHQWPATLVQPVGSPLSLECTVEGTSNPNLYWYRQAAGRGLQLLFYSVGIGQISSEVPQNLSASRPQDRQFILSSKKLLLSDSGFYLCAGSTGGPTKTQYFGPGTRLLVL.

The chain combines TRBV10-3 with TRBJ1-1; 7 bases align to TRBD1. CDR3 length: 14 residues. Germline V gene lookup returns CDR1 ENHRY and CDR2 SYGVKD. The trim removed 7 bases at V and 4 bases at J, leaving 9 bases unmatched. CDR3 bases: TGTGCCATCAAGGGGGCCGGGGGGGCCACTGAAGCTTTCTTT. Amino acids: CAIKGAGGATEAFF.

CDR3 sequence reads: CASSLAQGNTYEQYF. The CDR3 DNA follows: TGCGCCAGCAGCCTCGCCCAGGGGAATACCTACGAGCAGTACTTC. The chain recombines TRBV4-1 with TRBJ2-7; possible D gene TRBD1, 6 bases. Trimming shortened V by 4 bases and J by 2 bases, and 15 bases separated the two germline ends. From germline, CDR1 is MGHRA and CDR2 YSYEKL. The CDR3 runs 15 residues.

The CDR3 bases are TGTGCCAGCTCACCACCGGAGGGACAGCCGTATCAGCCCCAGCATTTT. This translates into CASSPPEGQPYQPQHF. V gene TRBV18 combines with J gene TRBJ1-5; 7 nucleotides match TRBD1. Germline V gene data show CDR1 as KGHSH and CDR2 as LQKENI. This CDR3 is 16 amino acids long. With V trimmed by 0 bases and J by 5 bases, 7 bases remained unmatched.

The chain couples TRBV19 to TRBJ2-1, with TRBD2 matching 9 bases. The germline V gene encodes CDR1 LNHDA and CDR2 SQIVND (reference sequence). The CDR3 sequence is 15 residues long. V lost 4 bases, J lost 3 bases, and 4 bases stayed unmatched. The CDR3 sequence: CASSKSGGYYNEQFF. CDR3 DNA: TGTGCCAGTAGTAAGAGCGGGGGGTACTACAATGAGCAGTTCTTC.

This chain links TRBV5-1 with TRBJ1-4; no firm D call. The CDR3 extends over 13 amino acids. Germline CDR1 reads SGHRS; CDR2 reads YFSETQ. The V end lost 4 bases, the J end lost 6 bases, and 10 bases lay between the germline ends. In nucleotides, the CDR3 is TGCGCCAGCAGCCGATCGGGAGATGAAAAACTGTTTTTT. Amino acids: CASSRSGDEKLFF.

The chain has TRBV9 and TRBJ2-2; TRBD1 matches 9 bases. V shed 2 bases and J 6 bases; nucleotides not matched to a gene: 5. CDR3 length: 15 amino acids. In germline, CDR1 is SGDLS, CDR2 YYNGEE. CDR3 amino acids: CASSVTGGSAGELFF. CDR3 DNA sequence: TGTGCCAGCAGCGTTACAGGGGGCAGTGCCGGGGAGCTGTTTTTT.

The chain couples TRBV7-9 to TRBJ2-5, with 7 bases identical to TRBD2. This CDR3 comprises 14 residues. Trimming removed 6 bases from V and 2 bases from J; junction bases left unmatched: 6. Looked up from germline, CDR1 is SEHNR and CDR2 is FQNEAQ (reference sequence). The CDR3 region has the DNA TGTGCCAGCAGTATCGCGGGGGTTCAAGAGACCCAGTACTTC. Its translation is CASSIAGVQETQYF.

The chain uses TRBV6-5 and TRBJ2-1; TRBD2 matches at 9 bases. In germline, CDR1 is MNHEY, CDR2 SVGAGI. J lost 5 bases, V lost 6 bases, and 2 bases had no gene match. This CDR3 region has 13 residues. Here the CDR3 reads CASRRLADNEQFF. Written as DNA, the CDR3 is TGTGCCAGCAGGAGACTAGCGGACAATGAGCAGTTCTTC.

The chain links TRBV5-1 to TRBJ1-3; D may be TRBD1 (6 bases). The CDR3 extends over 15 amino acids. With 4 bases removed from V and 4 bases from J, the gap between germline ends came to 15 bases. Germline V gives CDR1 SGHRS, CDR2 YFSETQ. The DNA of the CDR3 is TGCGCCAGCAGCCCGCAGCGGGGGCAAGGAAACACCATATATTTT. Protein: CASSPQRGQGNTIYF. The full variable domain, in which reference TRBV5-1 and TRBJ1-3 provide the parts outside the CDR3, is KAGVTQTPRYLIKTRGQQVTLSCSPISGHRSVSWYQQTPGQGLQFLFEYFSETQRNKGNFPGRFSGRQFSNSRSEMNVSTLELGDSALYLCASSPQRGQGNTIYFGEGSWLTVV.

This clone was counted between two and nine times. V gene TRBV23-1 combines with J gene TRBJ2-7; 9 nucleotides align to TRBD1. TRBV23-1 is labeled an ORF, and its function is uncertain. V shed 0 bases and J 5 bases; nucleotides not matched to a gene: 11. This CDR3 is built from 17 residues. CDR3 residues: CASSQSGKRDREHEQYF. The CDR3 DNA follows: TGCGCCAGCAGTCAATCAGGCAAAAGGGACAGGGAACACGAGCAGTACTTC.

The chain joins TRBV7-9 to TRBJ1-2, with a tentative D call TRBD1 (5 bases). The CDR3 contains 14 residues. The germline V and J ends were trimmed by 1 base and 3 bases, with 9 bases remaining between them. CDR1 and CDR2 (germline): SEHNR, FQNEAQ (reference sequence). The CDR3 DNA reads TGTGCCAGCAGCTTAGTGCTAGGGGACTATGGCTACACCTTC. Amino acids: CASSLVLGDYGYTF.